The TCR beta chain described here comes from a study of T cells in Graves' hyperthyroidism and ophthalmopathy. The table lists this clonotype with many counts. Its antigen is as yet unknown. Germline assignment: CDR1 MDHEN and CDR2 SYDVKM. This CDR3 region has 14 residues. With V trimmed by 5 bases and J by 1 base, 5 bases remained unmatched. Patients counted as stable if ophthalmopathy did not develop within 18 months. Regarding the study as a whole: Peripheral blood also featured most of the thyroid clonotypes expanded above 0.001.

Amplification of TCR beta CDR3 regions used RNA as the template. Primed by the HTBI set, a first-round RT-PCR was run on the TCR CDR3. In TCRdb, the multiplex PCR reads were re-called with MiXCR into one record per CDR3 protein. The sample includes approximately 700,000 distinct CDR3 sequences, over 15% of them seen just once. The chain has TRBV28 and TRBJ2-7; 7 bases match TRBD1. The sequence came from a man aged 18-30 years with Graves' hyperthyroidism. The sequenced sample consisted of blood. CDR3 region: CASSPTGMSYEQYF. The DNA of the CDR3 is TGTGCCAGCAGTCCGACAGGGATGTCCTACGAGCAGTACTTC. The variable domain in full, with the rest retrieved from reference TRBV28 and TRBJ2-7, is DVKVTQSSRYLVKRTGEKVFLECVQDMDHENMFWYRQDPGLGLRLIYFSYDVKMKEKGDIPEGYSVSREKKERFSLILESASTNQTSMYLCASSPTGMSYEQYFGPGTRLTVT.